The clone carrying this T cell receptor (beta chain) was recorded a few times. Its matching antigen is unknown. Given a much more abundant clone one base away, this may be a read error. The CDR3 is 18 residues long. CDR1 is SGHAT, CDR2 FQNNGV, per germline. TCRdb reprocessed the PCR reads via MiXCR. The sample records about 32,000 clones, roughly 6.8% being singletons. Patients underwent thyroid surgery, and none had received any treatment before it. The data originate from a study of metastatic and nonmetastatic thyroid tumors. Points from the study as a whole: Relative to benign nodules, malignant thyroid tumors were reportedly characterized by significantly elevated TCR beta diversity in blood and tumor.

The source of this sequence is a female donor with papillary thyroid cancer or a benign thyroid nodule (not recorded which). Some clones in this sample may be carry-over from other donors' samples. The sample consisted of blood. The V and J genes are TRBV11-2 and TRBJ2-1; TRBD2 aligns across 11 bases. DNA for the CDR3: TGTGCCAGCAGCCCACTAGCGGGGGTGCCGCGCGCCTACAATGAGCAGCTCTTC. Protein sequence: CASSPLAGVPRAYNEQLF.